This paragraph covers one T cell receptor (beta chain) sequence. Its antigen is currently unknown. The cohort excluded patients with autoimmune disease history or systemic immunosuppression. Germline CDR1 reads SNHLY; CDR2 reads FYNNEI. With 6 bases removed from V and 5 bases from J, the gap between germline ends came to 13 bases. The CDR3 covers 14 residues. This specimen belongs to a study of OX40 agonist ivuxolimab in advanced cancers. Study-wide context: The patients' treatment was ivuxolimab, an agonistic anti-OX40 (CD134) antibody. Partial responses were achieved by three patients, of whom one had hepatocellular carcinoma and two had cutaneous melanoma.

Study conclusions and caveats: Normalized T-cell clonal expansion was also low in some nonresponders.

The method was immunoSEQ multiplex PCR; TCRdb's version includes in-frame clones alone and lacks a portion of them. This sample has 45,000 to 50,000 clones, with roughly 86% found just once. The sequenced sample was CD4+ or CD8+ T cells sorted from blood, obtained in a trial of the OX40 agonist ivuxolimab. The V gene is TRBV2, the J gene TRBJ2-2; D possibly corresponds to TRBD1 (5 bases). The clonotype comes from an adult with an advanced solid tumor such as melanoma, head and neck, liver or kidney cancer. The CDR3 nucleotides are TGTGCCAGCAGGTTGGCCGCAGGGACCGGGGAGCTGTTTTTT. It encodes CASRLAAGTGELFF.